This T cell receptor (beta chain) stems from a study of cytomegalovirus exposure and HLA in healthy donors. This PCR relied on a set of 60 Vbeta primers and 13 Jbeta primers. TCRdb keeps only in-frame clones here, not all; method: immunoSEQ multiplex PCR. Of 100,000 to 150,000 clones listed, about 76% are singletons. Overall study findings and caveats: The authors later linked a missense DCLRE1C variant to TCR beta V- and J-gene trimming. The study reported that TCR beta sequences accurately predicted HLA-A and HLA-B alleles in most subjects. The study flagged approximately 180 TCR beta chains as cytomegalovirus-associated.

Regarding this clone: The antigen is not known.

This CDR3 contains 16 residues. In germline, CDR1 is MNHNS, CDR2 SASEGT. Trimming stripped 1 base from V and 4 bases from J, with 13 bases between. Sequenced input: PBMCs. The TCR was taken from a man aged 35 to 55 in good health and CMV-seropositive. This chain connects TRBV6-1 to TRBJ2-2; a weak D match, TRBD2 (7 bases). The CDR3 region has the DNA TGTGCCAGCAGTGAAGTAGGGGGACTAAGCACCGGGGAGCTGTTTTTT. Protein product: CASSEVGGLSTGELFF.